A single sample gave rise to the 22 T cell receptor beta chains below, sequenced in a study of OX40 agonist ivuxolimab in advanced cancers. Generated by immunoSEQ multiplex PCR, the TCRdb table keeps only in-frame clones and is missing some. The repertoire consists of roughly 19,000 clones, with about 81% occurring once and the leading ten covering 14%. Sample: CD4+ or CD8+ T cells sorted from blood, taken in a trial of the OX40 agonist ivuxolimab. The receptor set was obtained from an adult with an advanced solid tumor such as melanoma, head and neck, liver or kidney cancer.

The chain joins TRBV10-3 to TRBJ2-5; tentatively, D is TRBD2 (6 bases). From germline, CDR1 is ENHRY and CDR2 SYGVKD. The CDR3 runs to 14 residues. Trimming cost V 2 bases and J 0 bases, with 7 bases left between them. The CDR3 is CAISERGNQETQYF. Here the CDR3 DNA reads TGTGCCATCAGTGAGCGGGGGAACCAAGAGACCCAGTACTTC.

This chain links TRBV6-5 with TRBJ2-2; maybe TRBD1 (5 bases). Germline CDR1 MNHEY, CDR2 SVGAGI. This CDR3 is built from 12 residues. Deletions cut 8 bases from V and 7 bases from J, with 11 bases between. CDR3 DNA: TGTGCCAGCTTTCAGGGTGGCGGGGAGCTGTTTTTT. This sequence encodes CASFQGGGELFF.

J is TRBJ2-4 and V is TRBV6-1; D assignment may be TRBD1 or TRBD2 (6 bases each). This CDR3 comprises 14 residues. Germline V gives CDR1 MNHNS, CDR2 SASEGT. The CDR3 loop is CASKAGQAKNIQYF. CDR3 DNA: TGTGCTTCCAAGGCGGGACAAGCCAAAAACATTCAGTACTTC.

The sample holds a few counts of this clone. The chain employs TRBV28 and TRBJ1-2, with 9 bases lining up with TRBD1. The CDR3 length is 14 residues. Germline values: CDR1 MDHEN, CDR2 SYDVKM. V dropped 5 bases and J dropped 4; count of bases not matched to a gene: 5. DNA of the CDR3: TGTGCCAGCAGTGGGACAGGGACGGGCTATGGCTACACCTTC. Protein: CASSGTGTGYGYTF.

The chain employs TRBV9 and TRBJ2-3; 11 bases map to TRBD1. The CDR3 length is 17 residues. The germline gives CDR1 SGDLS, CDR2 YYNGEE. The junction had 11 bases not matched to a gene; V was cut back by 0 bases and J by 8 bases. CDR3 DNA: TGTGCCAGCAGCGTAGATGGTGGGACAGGGGGAAGTGGTACGCAGTATTTT. As protein: CASSVDGGTGGSGTQYF.

This clone has just a few counts. The chain joins TRBV28 to TRBJ1-5; D uncertain. Germline CDR1 is MDHEN and CDR2 is SYDVKM. The CDR3 has 16 amino acids. V lost 6 bases, J lost 4 bases, and 19 bases lay in between. The CDR3 spells CASRVHPRGSNQPQHF. CDR3 sequence (DNA): TGTGCCAGCAGGGTCCACCCCCGGGGTTCTAATCAGCCCCAGCATTTT. The whole variable domain, remainder taken from reference TRBV28 and TRBJ1-5, is DVKVTQSSRYLVKRTGEKVFLECVQDMDHENMFWYRQDPGLGLRLIYFSYDVKMKEKGDIPEGYSVSREKKERFSLILESASTNQTSMYLCASRVHPRGSNQPQHFGDGTRLSIL.

In this sample, this clone turned up a few times. The V call is TRBV6-1, the J call TRBJ2-7; 10 bases are a match to TRBD1. The CDR3 spans 16 residues. Germline-derived CDR1 and CDR2 are MNHNS and SASEGT. Trimming removed 0 bases from V and 3 bases from J; junction bases left unmatched: 5. In DNA, the CDR3 is TGTGCCAGCAGTGAAGCCTCCGGGACAGGGGTCTACGAGCAGTACTTC. Translated: CASSEASGTGVYEQYF.

The J gene is TRBJ1-1, the V gene TRBV30; D not certain. The CDR3 is made up of 13 amino acids. V dropped 1 base and J dropped 8 bases, with 14 bases sitting between them. Germline V gene sequence: CDR1 GTSNPN, CDR2 SVGIG (reference sequence). The chain's CDR3 is CAWSGSVPQEAFF. The CDR3 DNA follows: TGTGCCTGGAGTGGGTCTGTCCCCCAAGAAGCTTTCTTT.

The rearrangement uses TRBV2 and TRBJ2-1; no definite D call. In germline, CDR1 is SNHLY, CDR2 FYNNEI. CDR3 length equals 13 residues. The V end was cut by 1 base, the J end by 7 bases, with 8 bases between. CDR3 bases: TGTGCCAGCAGTGAAGGTGTGGGGAATGAGCAGTTCTTC. This sequence encodes CASSEGVGNEQFF.

This chain's CDR3 is CASSLVGTSTDTQYF. As DNA, the CDR3 is TGTGCCAGCAGCTTGGTAGGCACCAGCACAGATACGCAGTATTTT. The J gene is TRBJ2-3, the V gene TRBV5-6; no firm D call. Germline lookup yields CDR1 SGHDT and CDR2 YYEEEE. Trimming took off 0 bases at V and 0 bases at J, with 8 bases between the two ends. CDR3 length: 15 amino acids.

The chain couples TRBV5-1 to TRBJ1-1, with a weak D call TRBD1 (6 bases). Looked up from germline, CDR1 is SGHRS and CDR2 is YFSETQ. CDR3 size: 12 residues. V lost 4 bases to trimming and J lost 4 bases, with 8 bases between them. The CDR3 DNA reads TGCGCCAGCAGCGGAGGGGGCACTGAAGCTTTCTTT. Translating gives CASSGGGTEAFF. Based on the CDR3 plus reference TRBV5-1 and TRBJ1-1, the full variable domain is KAGVTQTPRYLIKTRGQQVTLSCSPISGHRSVSWYQQTPGQGLQFLFEYFSETQRNKGNFPGRFSGRQFSNSRSEMNVSTLELGDSALYLCASSGGGTEAFFGQGTRLTVV.

This rearrangement joins TRBV5-4 to TRBJ2-3, with 8 bases that match TRBD2. The V segment lost 2 bases and the J segment 4 bases; nucleotides outside the gene matches: 9. CDR1 SGHNT and CDR2 YYREEE come from the germline V gene (reference sequence). CDR3 length: 16 amino acids. The CDR3 region is CASSFSGLAGPDTQYF. The CDR3 DNA is TGTGCCAGCAGCTTCTCCGGCCTAGCGGGTCCAGATACGCAGTATTTT.

The chain joins TRBV30 to TRBJ2-7; D perhaps matches TRBD1 (6 bases). This CDR3 is 13 amino acids long. Trimming cost V 5 bases and J 8 bases, with 19 bases left between them. Germline CDR1 is GTSNPN and CDR2 is SVGIG (reference sequence). CDR3: CAWARGQLGKQYF. The CDR3 DNA reads as TGTGCCTGGGCCCGCGGACAGCTCGGGAAGCAGTACTTC.

CDR3 amino acids: CASSLTSGRASYNEQFF. CDR3 in DNA: TGTGCCAGCAGTTTAACTAGCGGGAGGGCCTCCTACAATGAGCAGTTCTTC. The chain carries TRBV28 and TRBJ2-1, with 13 bases aligning to TRBD2. V dropped 2 bases and J dropped 0; count of bases not matched to a gene: 1. The CDR3 is 17 residues long. From germline, CDR1 is MDHEN and CDR2 SYDVKM.

The gene calls are TRBV28 and TRBJ2-3; D not certain. Deletions cut 1 base from V and 7 bases from J, with 6 bases between. The germline V gene has CDR1 MDHEN and CDR2 SYDVKM. The CDR3 is made up of 12 amino acids. CDR3 in amino acids: CASSLSANTQYF. The CDR3 DNA reads TGTGCCAGCAGTTTATCGGCAAATACGCAGTATTTT.

This chain connects TRBV14 to TRBJ1-4, with D hard to call. The V end lost 3 bases, the J end lost 3 bases, and 11 bases lay between the germline ends. Germline V gene lookup returns CDR1 SGHDN and CDR2 FVKESK. This CDR3 is 15 amino acids long. The CDR3 sequence is CASSQGIQANEKLFF. In nucleotides, the CDR3 is TGTGCCAGCAGCCAGGGGATTCAGGCTAATGAAAAACTGTTTTTT.

The genes are TRBV7-2 and TRBJ2-1, with unresolved D. Germline V gives CDR1 SGHTA, CDR2 FQGNSA. The CDR3 runs 13 residues. V was trimmed by 4 bases and J by 10 bases, leaving 14 bases between them. DNA for the CDR3: TGTGCCAGCAGCTCCTCTTTTTTGACGGAGCAGTTCTTC. This gives the protein CASSSSFLTEQFF. The whole variable domain, filled in from reference TRBV7-2 and TRBJ2-1, reads GAGVSQSPSNKVTEKGKDVELRCDPISGHTALYWYRQSLGQGLEFLIYFQGNSAPDKSGLPSDRFSAERTGGSVSTLTIQRTQQEDSAVYLCASSSSFLTEQFFGPGTRLTVL.

The chain is built from TRBV28 and TRBJ2-7; perhaps TRBD1 as D (5 bases). The CDR3 spans 15 residues. Germline values: CDR1 MDHEN, CDR2 SYDVKM. With 3 bases removed from V and 4 bases from J, the gap between germline ends came to 16 bases. The CDR3 nucleotides read TGTGCCAGCAGTTTGGGTCGCCGCAGGGTATACGAGCAGTACTTC. Amino acids: CASSLGRRRVYEQYF.

This chain joins TRBV19 and TRBJ2-7, with 9 bases aligning to TRBD1. J was trimmed by 1 base and V by 5 bases; bases with no gene match: 6. There are 15 residues in the CDR3. CDR1 is LNHDA and CDR2 is SQIVND in the germline V gene (reference sequence). As DNA, the CDR3 is TGTGCCAGTAGTCCCTCCGGGACAGGGTCCTACGAGCAGTACTTC. It codes for CASSPSGTGSYEQYF. The full variable domain, its missing parts supplied by reference TRBV19 and TRBJ2-7, is DGGITQSPKYLFRKEGQNVTLSCEQNLNHDAMYWYRQDPGQGLRLIYYSQIVNDFQKGDIAEGYSVSREKKESFPLTVTSAQKNPTAFYLCASSPSGTGSYEQYFGPGTRLTVT.

This clone was picked up one time. The rearrangement links TRBV5-1 to TRBJ2-2, with D hard to call. The germline V gene encodes CDR1 SGHRS and CDR2 YFSETQ. The V and J ends lost 4 bases and 0 bases respectively, with 10 bases between them. There are 15 residues in the CDR3. CDR3 protein: CASSAVTSNTGELFF. CDR3 coding DNA: TGCGCCAGCAGCGCGGTGACTTCGAACACCGGGGAGCTGTTTTTT.

The chain carries TRBV19 and TRBJ2-5; no firm D call. CDR3 length: 13 amino acids. Germline V gives CDR1 LNHDA, CDR2 SQIVND (reference sequence). V lost 5 bases and J 0 bases, leaving 7 bases between the germline ends. The CDR3 DNA is TGTGCCAGTAGTTACGAAGACCAAGAGACCCAGTACTTC. Amino acid sequence: CASSYEDQETQYF. Combining the CDR3 with reference TRBV19 and TRBJ2-5 gives the whole variable domain DGGITQSPKYLFRKEGQNVTLSCEQNLNHDAMYWYRQDPGQGLRLIYYSQIVNDFQKGDIAEGYSVSREKKESFPLTVTSAQKNPTAFYLCASSYEDQETQYFGPGTRLLVL.

V and J are TRBV28 and TRBJ2-1; 9 nucleotides align to TRBD2. The CDR3 length is 16 residues. V gave up 2 bases and J gave up 6 bases; unmatched junction bases: 8. CDR1 is MDHEN and CDR2 is SYDVKM in the germline V gene. The CDR3 nucleotides are TGTGCCAGCAGTTTAATTCTCGGCGGGGGGGTCAATGAGCAGTTCTTC. Protein: CASSLILGGGVNEQFF.